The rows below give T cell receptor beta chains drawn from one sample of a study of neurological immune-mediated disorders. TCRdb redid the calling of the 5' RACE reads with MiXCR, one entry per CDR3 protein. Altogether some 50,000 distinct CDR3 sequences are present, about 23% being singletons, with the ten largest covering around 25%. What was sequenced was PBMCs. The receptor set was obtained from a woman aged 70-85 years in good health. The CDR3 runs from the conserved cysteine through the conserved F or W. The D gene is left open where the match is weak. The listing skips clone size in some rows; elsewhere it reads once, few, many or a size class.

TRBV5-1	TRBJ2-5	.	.	CASSLAGKSETQYF	TGCGCCAGCAGCTTAGCAGGGAAATCGGAGACCCAGTACTTC
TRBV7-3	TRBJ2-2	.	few	CASSPWVNTGELFF	TGTGCCAGCAGCCCATGGGTCAACACCGGGGAGCTGTTTTTT
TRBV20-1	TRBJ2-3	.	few	CSANPRNTQYF	TGCAGTGCTAATCCCCGAAATACGCAGTATTTT
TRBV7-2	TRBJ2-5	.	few	CASSLGHIRVRSETQYF	TGTGCCAGCAGCTTAGGGCATATACGAGTGCGCTCGGAGACCCAGTACTTC
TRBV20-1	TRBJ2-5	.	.	CSARPGGRETQYF	TGCAGTGCTAGGCCCGGAGGCAGAGAGACCCAGTACTTC
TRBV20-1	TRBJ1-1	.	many	CSARDPGHGLVLAFF	TGCAGTGCTAGAGACCCGGGACACGGGTTGGTCTTAGCTTTCTTT
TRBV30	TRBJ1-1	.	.	CAWGQYTEAFF	TGTGCCTGGGGACAGTACACTGAAGCTTTCTTT
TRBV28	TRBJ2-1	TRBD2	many	CASSLAGTNNEQFF	TGTGCCAGCAGTCTAGCGGGAACCAACAATGAGCAGTTCTTC
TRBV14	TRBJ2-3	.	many	CASSQVGTDTQYF	TGTGCCAGCAGCCAAGTCGGTACAGATACGCAGTATTTT
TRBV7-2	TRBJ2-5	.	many	CASSLEGWGRGETQYF	TGTGCCAGCAGCTTAGAGGGCTGGGGGCGGGGAGAGACCCAGTACTTC
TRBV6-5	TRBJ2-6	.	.	CASSMGMSGANVLTF	TGTGCCAGCAGTATGGGGATGTCTGGGGCCAACGTCCTGACTTTC
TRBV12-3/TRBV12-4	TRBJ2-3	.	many	CASIGRYTDTQYF	TGTGCCAGCATCGGACGGTACACAGATACGCAGTATTTT
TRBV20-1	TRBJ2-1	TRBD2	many	CSAFFSGGYNEQFF	TGCAGTGCTTTTTTTTCGGGGGGTTACAATGAGCAGTTCTTC
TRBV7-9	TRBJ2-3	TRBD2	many	CASSTGLAPFPDTQYF	TGTGCCAGCAGCACCGGACTAGCGCCCTTCCCAGATACGCAGTATTTT
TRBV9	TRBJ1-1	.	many	CASSVEQVNTEAFF	TGTGCCAGCAGCGTAGAACAGGTGAACACTGAAGCTTTCTTT
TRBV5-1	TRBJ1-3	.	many	CASSLGPRGNTIYF	TGCGCCAGCAGCTTGGGTCCGCGAGGAAACACCATATATTTT
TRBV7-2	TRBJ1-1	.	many	CASSLVSTRGAFF	TGTGCCAGCAGCTTAGTGTCGACCAGAGGAGCTTTCTTT
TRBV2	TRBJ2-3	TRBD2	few	CASSTPEAGGLSADTQYF	TGTGCCAGCAGTACACCAGAAGCGGGGGGCCTATCTGCAGATACGCAGTATTTT
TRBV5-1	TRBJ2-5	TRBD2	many	CASSLSRTSGIRGQETQYF	TGCGCCAGCAGCTTGTCGAGGACTAGCGGGATTCGGGGCCAAGAGACCCAGTACTTC
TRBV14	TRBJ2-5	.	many	CASSQDRVQETQYF	TGTGCCAGCAGCCAAGACAGGGTCCAAGAGACCCAGTACTTC
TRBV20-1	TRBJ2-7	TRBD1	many	CSAARETGYHEQYF	TGCAGTGCGGCTAGAGAGACAGGGTATCACGAGCAGTACTTC
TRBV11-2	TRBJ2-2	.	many	CASSPNTLSTGELFF	TGTGCCAGCAGCCCGAACACGCTAAGCACCGGGGAGCTGTTTTTT
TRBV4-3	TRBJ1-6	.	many	CASSQGWGSNSPLHF	TGCGCCAGCAGCCAAGGATGGGGCTCTAATTCACCCCTCCACTTT
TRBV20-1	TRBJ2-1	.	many	CSASGGLSSYNEQFF	TGCAGTGCTAGTGGGGGATTGAGTTCCTACAATGAGCAGTTCTTC